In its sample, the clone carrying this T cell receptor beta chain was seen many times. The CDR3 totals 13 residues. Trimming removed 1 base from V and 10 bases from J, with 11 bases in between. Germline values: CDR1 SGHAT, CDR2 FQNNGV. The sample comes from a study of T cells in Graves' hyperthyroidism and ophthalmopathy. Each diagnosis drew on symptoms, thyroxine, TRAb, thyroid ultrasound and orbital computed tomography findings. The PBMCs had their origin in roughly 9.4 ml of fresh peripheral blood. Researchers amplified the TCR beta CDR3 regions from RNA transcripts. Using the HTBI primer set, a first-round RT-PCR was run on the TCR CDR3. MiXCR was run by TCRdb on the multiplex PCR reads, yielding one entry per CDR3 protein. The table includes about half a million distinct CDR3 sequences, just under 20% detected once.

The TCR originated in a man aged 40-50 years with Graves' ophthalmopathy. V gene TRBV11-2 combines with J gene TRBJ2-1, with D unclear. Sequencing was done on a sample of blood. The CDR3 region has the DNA TGTGCCAGCAGCTTAGGGGGTAGCACCGAGCAGTTCTTC. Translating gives CASSLGGSTEQFF.